The entry that follows covers one TCR beta chain sequence. The sample originates from a study of blood T cell repertoires in COVID-19. The cohort comprised adults aged 18 to 89 years residing in under 30 US areas. Cohorts were determined from participant-reported clinical history. Some clones are missing from TCRdb's copy, which holds only in-frame ones; the method was immunoSEQ multiplex PCR. The sample includes 430,000 or so clones, over 75% of them seen just once. The CDR3 spans 13 residues. Germline CDR1 SGHDN, CDR2 FVKESK. V lost 3 bases to trimming and J lost 9 bases, with 14 bases between them. Sequencing input: PBMCs or T cells enriched from blood (not recorded which). This chain connects TRBV14 to TRBJ1-1, with D tentatively TRBD1 (6 bases). This clonotype was sampled from a woman aged 40 to 49 who had recovered from COVID-19. The CDR3 here is CASSHPDGQKAFF. Written as DNA, the CDR3 is TGTGCCAGCAGCCACCCTGATGGACAGAAAGCTTTCTTT.